This TCR beta chain is from a study of T cell responses to AZD1222 COVID-19 vaccine. With 3 bases removed from V and 3 bases from J, the gap between germline ends came to 9 bases. From germline, CDR1 is SNHLY and CDR2 FYNNEI. CDR3 size: 13 residues. TCRdb's table, derived via immunoSEQ multiplex PCR, lists solely in-frame clones and lacks some. The repertoire includes over 110,000 clones, roughly 90% of them detected once, and roughly 3.1% sits in the top ten. Whole-study results and caveats: Clonal diversity was possibly underestimated; the donors were predominantly white British and more often female. Repertoires were collected only later (after the peak T cell response had occurred). Targeting of unmutated variant regions was reportedly seen in nearly half of spike-specific TCRs.

A note on this clone: Its antigen is currently unknown.

The sequences come from peripheral blood, collected on day 0 of AZD1222 vaccination. The receptor's source is an adult in good health. The J gene is TRBJ2-7, the V gene TRBV2; perhaps TRBD1 as D (6 bases). The DNA of the CDR3 is TGTGCCAGCAGTGAGGCCAGGGGCTACGAGCAGTACTTC. This gives the protein CASSEARGYEQYF.